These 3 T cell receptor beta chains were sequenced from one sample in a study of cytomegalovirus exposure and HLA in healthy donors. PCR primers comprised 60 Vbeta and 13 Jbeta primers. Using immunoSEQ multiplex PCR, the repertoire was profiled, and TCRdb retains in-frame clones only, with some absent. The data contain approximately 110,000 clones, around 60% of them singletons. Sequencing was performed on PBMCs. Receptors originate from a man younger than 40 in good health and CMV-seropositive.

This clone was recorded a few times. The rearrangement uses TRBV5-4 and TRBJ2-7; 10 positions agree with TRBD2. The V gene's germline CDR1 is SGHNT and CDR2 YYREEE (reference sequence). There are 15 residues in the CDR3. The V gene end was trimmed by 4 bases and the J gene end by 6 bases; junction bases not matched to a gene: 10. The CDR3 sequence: CASSAPGLATSEQYF. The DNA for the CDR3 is TGTGCCAGCAGCGCCCCGGGACTAGCGACCTCCGAGCAGTACTTC.

CDR3 coding DNA: TGTGCCTGGAGTGTAACAGGGGAAACTAATGAAAAACTGTTTTTT. As protein: CAWSVTGETNEKLFF. This chain links TRBV30 with TRBJ1-4; the match to TRBD1 covers 7 bases. This CDR3 has 15 amino acids. CDR1 is GTSNPN and CDR2 is SVGIG in the germline V gene (reference sequence). Germline trimming cut 0 bases from V and 1 base from J; bases unmatched to any gene: 2. Filled out from reference TRBV30 and TRBJ1-4, the complete variable domain reads SQTIHQWPATLVQPVGSPLSLECTVEGTSNPNLYWYRQAAGRGLQLLFYSVGIGQISSEVPQNLSASRPQDRQFILSSKKLLLSDSGFYLCAWSVTGETNEKLFFGSGTQLSVL.

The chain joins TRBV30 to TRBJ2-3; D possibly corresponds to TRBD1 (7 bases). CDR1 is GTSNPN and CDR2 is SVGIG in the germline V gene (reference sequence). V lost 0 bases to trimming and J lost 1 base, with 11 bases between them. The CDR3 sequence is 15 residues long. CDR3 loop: CAWSVSRGGTDTQYF. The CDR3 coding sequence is TGTGCCTGGAGTGTAAGCAGGGGGGGCACAGATACGCAGTATTTT.